A single sample gave rise to the 32 T cell receptor beta chains below, sequenced in a study of blood T cells in healthy people across ages. A second PCR of 7 to 11 cycles used a sample-barcoded 5' primer and a J-beta primer mix. Each CDR3 protein is one row after TCRdb ran MiXCR on the 5' RACE reads. The data contain hundreds of thousands of distinct CDR3 sequences, approximately 48% of them singletons. Input material: blood. The receptors stem from a man aged 60-69 years in good health.

The chain couples TRBV6-5 to TRBJ1-1; 10 nucleotides match TRBD1. The germline CDR1 and CDR2 sequences are MNHEY and SVGAGI. This CDR3 has 15 residues. Trimming cost V 5 bases and J 4 bases; bases outside gene matches: 7. The CDR3 loop reads CASSAHRTGGTEAFF. In DNA, the CDR3 is TGTGCCAGCAGTGCTCATCGGACAGGGGGCACTGAAGCTTTCTTT.

This clonotype was seen more than once but under ten times. The chain recombines TRBV5-6 with TRBJ2-7; tentative D call: TRBD2 (5 bases). In germline, CDR1 is SGHDT, CDR2 YYEEEE. The CDR3 length is 14 residues. V dropped 5 bases and J dropped 0 bases, with 12 bases sitting between them. CDR3 nucleotide sequence: TGTGCCAGCAGTTCCGCGGGCAGCTCCTACGAGCAGTACTTC. Protein: CASSSAGSSYEQYF.

This clonotype was observed a handful of times. The gene calls are TRBV4-1 and TRBJ2-4; 9 nucleotides match TRBD1. Germline V gene data show CDR1 as MGHRA and CDR2 as YSYEKL. This CDR3 has 19 residues. V was clipped by 0 bases and J by 0 bases; unmatched bases: 9. Here the CDR3 reads CASSQDPQRQGEAKNIQYF. DNA of the CDR3: TGCGCCAGCAGCCAAGATCCCCAACGACAGGGGGAAGCCAAAAACATTCAGTACTTC.

The chain links TRBV20-1 to TRBJ2-3, with 8 bases matching TRBD2. J gave up 7 bases and V 5 bases, and 11 bases lay outside the gene matches. The germline V gene encodes CDR1 DFQATT and CDR2 SNEGSKA (reference sequence). CDR3 length equals 14 residues. CDR3 nucleotide sequence: TGCAGTGCTTCGCGGCGCGGGGGGATCAATACGCAGTATTTT. The encoded protein is CSASRRGGINTQYF.

This clonotype has just a few counts. The gene calls are TRBV6-6 and TRBJ2-1; TRBD1 is a possible D gene (6 bases). The CDR3 covers 13 residues. Trimming left V 4 bases short and J 6 bases short, with 10 bases between. Germline loops: CDR1 MNHNY, CDR2 SVGAGI (reference sequence). CDR3 sequence: CASSLDSLNEQFF. DNA of the CDR3: TGTGCCAGCAGTTTGGACAGTCTCAATGAGCAGTTCTTC.

The sample holds many counts of this clonotype. This chain uses TRBV7-2 with TRBJ2-5; D not resolved. The CDR3 is 12 residues long. Deletions cut 3 bases from V and 5 bases from J, with 7 bases between. Germline V gene data show CDR1 as SGHTA and CDR2 as FQGNSA. CDR3 nucleotide sequence: TGTGCCAGCAGCTTGGGGTTGGAGACCCAGTACTTC. This gives the protein CASSLGLETQYF. The full variable domain, with the rest looked up from reference TRBV7-2 and TRBJ2-5, is GAGVSQSPSNKVTEKGKDVELRCDPISGHTALYWYRQSLGQGLEFLIYFQGNSAPDKSGLPSDRFSAERTGGSVSTLTIQRTQQEDSAVYLCASSLGLETQYFGPGTRLLVL.

This chain connects TRBV3-1 to TRBJ1-2, with 8 bases identical to TRBD1. Per the germline V gene, CDR1 is LGHDT and CDR2 is YNNKEL (reference sequence). The CDR3 runs 16 residues. With V trimmed by 5 bases and J by 0 bases, 8 bases remained unmatched. The DNA for the CDR3 is TGTGCCAGCAGCTCCCGGGACAGGCGAGCTAACTATGGCTACACCTTC. Amino acid sequence: CASSSRDRRANYGYTF.

As for this clonotype: A read error may produce the germline difference seen at one junction end. The rearrangement links TRBV4-3 to TRBJ2-5, with a weak D call TRBD2 (6 bases). Looked up from germline, CDR1 is LGHNA and CDR2 is YSLEER. CDR3 length equals 13 residues. In nucleotides, the CDR3 is TGCGCCGGCAGCCTCGGGAGCCAAGAGACCCAGTACTTC. This encodes CAGSLGSQETQYF.

V and J are TRBV5-1 and TRBJ2-1, with D possibly TRBD1 on 6 matching bases. CDR3 length: 15 amino acids. The germline V gene has CDR1 SGHRS and CDR2 YFSETQ. Between the trimmed V and J ends, which lost 0 bases and 2 bases, there was a span of 9 bases. The CDR3 loop is CASSLVPGAYNEQFF. The DNA for the CDR3 is TGCGCCAGCAGCTTGGTACCAGGGGCCTACAATGAGCAGTTCTTC. Full variable domain (rest looked up from reference TRBV5-1 and TRBJ2-1): KAGVTQTPRYLIKTRGQQVTLSCSPISGHRSVSWYQQTPGQGLQFLFEYFSETQRNKGNFPGRFSGRQFSNSRSEMNVSTLELGDSALYLCASSLVPGAYNEQFFGPGTRLTVL.

The genes are TRBV4-1 and TRBJ1-2, with 7 bases matching TRBD1. V trimming: 3 bases; J trimming: 12 bases; junction bases outside the gene matches: 13. Per germline, CDR1 MGHRA and CDR2 YSYEKL. The CDR3 totals 14 residues. CDR3 amino acids: CASSQGTERFRHTF. The DNA for the CDR3 is TGCGCCAGCAGCCAGGGGACAGAGCGATTTCGCCACACCTTC.

The genes are TRBV6-5 and TRBJ1-5; TRBD1 matches 9 bases. The germline V gene has CDR1 MNHEY and CDR2 SVGAGI. Losses at the gene ends were 6 bases for V and 5 bases for J; bases not matched to a gene: 8. The CDR3 has 15 amino acids. The CDR3 protein is CASSPRTGAHQPQHF. The CDR3, as DNA: TGTGCCAGCAGCCCGAGGACAGGGGCTCATCAGCCCCAGCATTTT.

This clonotype was counted a single time. The chain couples TRBV6-2 or TRBV6-3 to TRBJ1-2; D is unresolved. The CDR3 runs 13 residues. With 5 bases removed from V and 4 bases from J, the gap between germline ends came to 11 bases. Germline V lookup: CDR1 MNHEY, CDR2 SVGEGT. CDR3 region: CASSPQLSYGYTF. DNA of the CDR3: TGTGCCAGCAGTCCTCAACTCAGCTATGGCTACACCTTC.

The rearrangement links TRBV30 to TRBJ1-2, with unresolved D. This CDR3 comprises 13 residues. Trimming removed 0 bases from V and 7 bases from J, with 12 bases in between. Germline CDR1 GTSNPN, CDR2 SVGIG (reference sequence). CDR3 amino acids: CAWSVGGRVGYTF. CDR3 sequence (DNA): TGTGCCTGGAGTGTAGGAGGGCGGGTTGGCTACACCTTC. Complete variable domain (other parts from reference TRBV30 and TRBJ1-2): SQTIHQWPATLVQPVGSPLSLECTVEGTSNPNLYWYRQAAGRGLQLLFYSVGIGQISSEVPQNLSASRPQDRQFILSSKKLLLSDSGFYLCAWSVGGRVGYTFGSGTRLTVV.

This clonotype was detected only a few times. This chain joins TRBV27 and TRBJ2-7; D not certain. The CDR3 contains 14 residues. Trimming cost V 2 bases and J 2 bases, with 10 bases left between them. From germline, CDR1 is MNHEY and CDR2 SMNVEV (reference sequence). Here the CDR3 DNA reads TGTGCCAGCAGTTTAAGGCCAGCTGCCTACGAGCAGTACTTC. Protein sequence: CASSLRPAAYEQYF.

This clonotype was found a few times. CDR3 DNA sequence: TGTGCCAGCAGCGAAGAAGCTTTCTTT. This codes for CASSEEAFF. The rearrangement joins TRBV7-9 to TRBJ1-1; D ambiguous. This CDR3 is 9 amino acids long. Germline lookup yields CDR1 SEHNR and CDR2 FQNEAQ (reference sequence). Trimming left V 5 bases short and J 8 bases short, with 3 bases between.

This chain uses TRBV5-1 with TRBJ2-5; D unclear. Germline CDR1 and CDR2: SGHRS and YFSETQ. The germline V and J ends were trimmed by 5 bases and 5 bases, with 13 bases remaining between them. The CDR3 runs 13 residues. The CDR3 region is CASRDDGLETQYF. CDR3 sequence (DNA): TGCGCCAGCAGGGACGACGGATTGGAGACCCAGTACTTC.

This chain uses TRBV7-9 with TRBJ1-2; D not certain. V lost 11 bases to trimming and J lost 6 bases, with 16 bases between them. The CDR3 totals 12 residues. Germline V gene data show CDR1 as SEHNR and CDR2 as FQNEAQ (reference sequence). The CDR3 bases are TGTGCCTGCACCTCCACGGAAAATGGCTACACCTTC. Amino acids: CACTSTENGYTF.

The gene calls are TRBV28 and TRBJ2-7; 7 bases align to TRBD1. Germline CDR1 MDHEN, CDR2 SYDVKM. The CDR3 totals 13 residues. Trimming at V came to 5 bases and at J to 5 bases, leaving 6 bases not matched to a gene. The CDR3 DNA sequence: TGTGCCAGCAGTCCAGTACAGGGGCACGAGCAGTACTTC. This sequence encodes CASSPVQGHEQYF.

This clonotype was recorded a few times. V gene TRBV6-2 or TRBV6-3 combines with J gene TRBJ2-7, with D possibly TRBD1 on 6 matching bases. Germline CDR1 is MNHEY and CDR2 is SVGEGT. This CDR3 comprises 14 residues. Trimming took 6 bases from V and 3 from J, leaving 15 bases between them. The CDR3 loop reads CASRPRTANYEQYF. The CDR3 bases are TGTGCCAGCAGACCCCGGACAGCGAACTACGAGCAGTACTTC.

V usage is TRBV30 and J usage is TRBJ2-7; 7 nucleotides line up with TRBD1. Trimming removed 3 bases from V and 3 bases from J; junction bases left unmatched: 11. The CDR3 runs 15 residues. Looked up from germline, CDR1 is GTSNPN and CDR2 is SVGIG (reference sequence). The CDR3 reads CAWSKNRGYDYEQYF. CDR3 DNA: TGTGCCTGGAGCAAAAACAGGGGTTACGACTACGAGCAGTACTTC.

The chain joins TRBV10-3 to TRBJ2-1, with 7 positions matching TRBD1. TRBJ2-7 explains the end of the DNA better; the J call may be wrong. CDR1 and CDR2 from the germline V gene are ENHRY and SYGVKD. The CDR3 sequence is 13 residues long. The CDR3 coding sequence is TGTGCCAGCGGACAGGCAGCGTCCTACGAGCAGTACTTC. Translated, it gives CASGQAASYEQYF.

CDR3 DNA sequence: TGCGCCAGCAGCACCGAGCGGTTCTCCTACGAGCAGTACTTC. The encoded protein is CASSTERFSYEQYF. The V gene is TRBV4-3, the J gene TRBJ2-7, with a tentative D call TRBD2 (5 bases). The CDR3 is 14 residues long. Germline assignment: CDR1 LGHNA and CDR2 YSLEER. V was cut by 5 bases and J by 0 bases, with 11 bases left in between.

This clonotype showed up just a few times. V and J are TRBV5-1 and TRBJ2-7; D may be TRBD2 (5 bases). Trimming pared 0 bases from V and 1 base from J, leaving 17 bases between. Germline V lookup: CDR1 SGHRS, CDR2 YFSETQ. The CDR3 extends over 17 amino acids. The CDR3 reads CASSLGLSGWASYEQYF. DNA of the CDR3: TGCGCCAGCAGCTTGGGACTTTCGGGGTGGGCATCCTACGAGCAGTACTTC.

This clonotype showed up just a few times. The rearrangement uses TRBV20-1 and TRBJ2-3; a possible D gene is TRBD2 (7 bases). The CDR3 sequence is 15 residues long. V was cut by 3 bases and J by 5 bases, with 18 bases left in between. CDR1 is DFQATT and CDR2 is SNEGSKA in the germline V gene (reference sequence). CDR3 nucleotides: TGCAGTGCTAGTTCGCGGGGGCTACAGATAGATACGCAGTATTTT. Translated: CSASSRGLQIDTQYF.

This clonotype was seen at least ten times. This sequence joins TRBV2 and TRBJ2-7, with unresolved D. This CDR3 is built from 12 residues. V was clipped by 0 bases and J by 5 bases, with 5 bases between them. The germline gives CDR1 SNHLY, CDR2 FYNNEI. CDR3 region: CASSEAFDEQYF. The DNA for the CDR3 is TGTGCCAGCAGTGAAGCCTTTGACGAGCAGTACTTC.

The chain links TRBV7-9 to TRBJ1-6, with TRBD1 as a possible D gene (5 bases). Germline V gene sequence: CDR1 SEHNR, CDR2 FQNEAQ (reference sequence). The length of the CDR3 is 14 residues. Trimming left V 3 bases short and J 10 bases short, with 13 bases between. The CDR3: CASSFETVKSPLHF. In nucleotides, the CDR3 is TGTGCCAGCAGCTTCGAGACAGTCAAATCACCCCTCCACTTT.

The chain couples TRBV6-5 to TRBJ1-1, with TRBD1 matching 9 bases. The CDR3 is 14 residues long. Germline loops: CDR1 MNHEY, CDR2 SVGAGI. Trimming took 7 bases from V and 2 from J; bases not matched to a gene: 5. The CDR3 here is CASNMDRGNTEAFF. In DNA form, the CDR3 reads TGTGCCAGCAACATGGACAGGGGTAACACTGAAGCTTTCTTT.

The chain carries TRBV2 and TRBJ2-2; 8 nucleotides line up with TRBD1. Germline V CDR1 and CDR2: SNHLY, FYNNEI. The V and J ends lost 7 bases and 6 bases, in that order; junction bases with no gene match: 10. The CDR3 totals 15 residues. DNA of the CDR3: TGTGCCAGCACTGGACCCCAGGGGGCGGCCGGGGAGCTGTTTTTT. It yields the protein CASTGPQGAAGELFF.

CDR3: CASSLDGSGKQETQYF. CDR3 in DNA: TGTGCCAGCAGCTTAGATGGGTCCGGAAAGCAAGAGACCCAGTACTTC. V gene TRBV11-2 combines with J gene TRBJ2-5; D remains ambiguous. CDR1 is SGHAT and CDR2 is FQNNGV in the germline V gene. This CDR3 is built from 16 residues. With 0 bases removed from V and 2 bases from J, the gap between germline ends came to 13 bases.

A few counts support this clonotype. V and J are TRBV7-2 and TRBJ2-7; no clear D. This CDR3 comprises 17 residues. The germline gives CDR1 SGHTA, CDR2 FQGNSA. V was shortened by 2 bases and J by 0 bases, with 17 bases between the two germline ends. CDR3 in amino acids: CASSLSPVAINSYEQYF. In DNA, the CDR3 is TGTGCCAGCAGCTTATCCCCTGTAGCTATTAACTCCTACGAGCAGTACTTC.

V gene TRBV19 combines with J gene TRBJ2-5; TRBD2 is a possible D gene (6 bases). The CDR3 totals 14 residues. Trimming took off 5 bases at V and 5 bases at J, with 15 bases between the two ends. The V gene's germline CDR1 is LNHDA and CDR2 SQIVND (reference sequence). CDR3 sequence reads: CASSSRGVGETQYF. CDR3 bases: TGTGCCAGTAGTTCCCGCGGGGTCGGTGAGACCCAGTACTTC.

This clonotype has a handful of counts. The chain uses TRBV6-2 or TRBV6-3 and TRBJ2-7, with TRBD2 as a possible D gene (6 bases). V was cut by 6 bases and J by 0 bases, with 15 bases left in between. The CDR3 runs 15 residues. Germline assignment: CDR1 MNHEY and CDR2 SVGEGT. This CDR3 is CASSSTSRSSYEQYF. The CDR3 DNA follows: TGTGCCAGCAGCTCAACTAGCAGGAGCTCCTACGAGCAGTACTTC.